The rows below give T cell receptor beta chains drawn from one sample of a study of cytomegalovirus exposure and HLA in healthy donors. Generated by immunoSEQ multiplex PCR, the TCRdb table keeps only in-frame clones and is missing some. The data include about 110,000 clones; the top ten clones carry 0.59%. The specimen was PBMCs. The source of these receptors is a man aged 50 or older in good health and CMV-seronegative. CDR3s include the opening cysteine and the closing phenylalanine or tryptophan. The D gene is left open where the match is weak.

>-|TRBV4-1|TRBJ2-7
TGCGCCAGCAGCCAAATGCAGGGGTCCTACGAGCAGTACTTC
CASSQMQGSYEQYF
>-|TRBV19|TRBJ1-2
TGTGCCAGTAGTATTGCGCAGGGGATTAACTATGGCTACACCTTC
CASSIAQGINYGYTF
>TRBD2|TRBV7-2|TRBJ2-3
TGTGCCAGCAGCTTACTGAGGGTGGAAGCGGGAGACCGGTATTTT
CASSLLRVEAGDRYF
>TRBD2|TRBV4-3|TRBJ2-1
TGCGCCAGCAGCCAAGATATGAGCGGGGGTTACAATGAGCAGTTCTTC
CASSQDMSGGYNEQFF
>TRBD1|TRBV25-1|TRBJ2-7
TGTGCCAGCAGTACTGCGACAGGGGTAACATCCTACGAGCAGTACTTC
CASSTATGVTSYEQYF
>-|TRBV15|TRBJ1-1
TGTGCCACCAGCAGACCGGGACAGAACACTGAAGCTTTCTTT
CATSRPGQNTEAFF
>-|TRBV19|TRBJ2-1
TGTGCCAGTAGTAATAGACTGGAAGAGACCCAGTTCTTC
CASSNRLEETQFF
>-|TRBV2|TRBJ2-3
TGTGCCAGCAGTGTGGAGACTAGGGTCGCCGATACACAGTATTTT
CASSVETRVADTQYF
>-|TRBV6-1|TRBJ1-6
TGTGCCAGTACAGGGAATTCACCCCTCCACTTT
CASTGNSPLHF
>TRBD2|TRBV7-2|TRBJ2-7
TGTGCCAGCAGCTTAGCGAGCGGGAGCTCCTACGAGCAGTACTTC
CASSLASGSSYEQYF
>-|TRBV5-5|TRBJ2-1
TGTGCCAGCAGCTTGTTTACAGGCTACAATGAGCAGTTCTTC
CASSLFTGYNEQFF
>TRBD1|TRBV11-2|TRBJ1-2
TGTGCCAGCAGCTTAGTCTTTGGGACAGGGGCTGAAGGCTACACCTTC
CASSLVFGTGAEGYTF
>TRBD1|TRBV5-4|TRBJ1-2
TGTGCCAGCAGCGGGCCGGGACAGGGGAACTATGGCTACACCTTC
CASSGPGQGNYGYTF